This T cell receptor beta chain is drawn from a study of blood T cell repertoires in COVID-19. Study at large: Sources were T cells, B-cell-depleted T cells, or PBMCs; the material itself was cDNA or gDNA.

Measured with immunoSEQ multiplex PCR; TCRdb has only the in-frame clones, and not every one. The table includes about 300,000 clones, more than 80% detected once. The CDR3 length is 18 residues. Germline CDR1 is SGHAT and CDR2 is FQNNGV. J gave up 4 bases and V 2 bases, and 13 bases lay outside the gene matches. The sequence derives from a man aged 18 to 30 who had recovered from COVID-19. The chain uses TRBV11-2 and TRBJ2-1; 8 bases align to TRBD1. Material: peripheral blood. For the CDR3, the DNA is TGTGCCAGCAGCTTAACTTTAACGCCGGGACAGGATTACAATGAGCAGTTCTTC. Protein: CASSLTLTPGQDYNEQFF.